What follows are 18 T cell receptor beta chains derived from one specimen sequenced in a study of blood T cell repertoires in COVID-19. Sequenced by immunoSEQ multiplex PCR; TCRdb stores in-frame clones only, minus some. The sample includes about 66,000 clones, about 90% of them seen just once. Sequenced material: peripheral blood. The origin of the receptors is a man between 60 and 75 years old with acute or convalescent COVID-19.

This rearrangement joins TRBV10-3 to TRBJ1-3; 7 bases are a match to TRBD1. CDR1 is ENHRY, CDR2 SYGVKD, per germline. The CDR3 sequence is 13 residues long. Trimming at V came to 6 bases and at J to 8 bases, leaving 7 bases not matched to a gene. CDR3 sequence: CAIRQGPGDTIYF. The CDR3 nucleotides are TGTGCCATCAGACAGGGGCCGGGGGACACCATATATTTT.

On this clone itself: An end of the junction differs from the germline gene, which may be a read error. The J gene is TRBJ1-2, the V gene TRBV5-4, with a weak D call TRBD1 (6 bases). Per germline, CDR1 SGHNT and CDR2 YYREEE (reference sequence). The CDR3 contains 16 residues. The CDR3 spells CASSSDQTGTNSGYTF. The DNA for the CDR3 is TGTGCCAGCAGCTCCGACCAGACAGGAACGAACTCTGGCTACACCTTC.

The V and J genes are TRBV9 and TRBJ1-3, with TRBD1 identical over 7 bases. In germline, CDR1 is SGDLS, CDR2 YYNGEE. The ends lost 0 bases at V and 8 bases at J; junction bases unmatched: 5. The CDR3 runs to 14 residues. DNA of the CDR3: TGTGCCAGCAGCGTAGCTACAGGGGAACACACCATATATTTT. The encoded protein is CASSVATGEHTIYF.

The chain employs TRBV12-5 and TRBJ2-1, with TRBD2 identical over 14 bases. The germline gives CDR1 LGHNT, CDR2 FRNRAP. The trim removed 7 bases at V and 2 bases at J, leaving 4 bases unmatched. This CDR3 comprises 16 residues. In nucleotides, the CDR3 is TGTGCTAGTGTCCCGACTAGCGGGGGGGCCTACAATGAGCAGTTCTTC. Translating gives CASVPTSGGAYNEQFF.

V is TRBV5-1 and J is TRBJ1-6; TRBD1 might be the D (6 bases). The V end lost 4 bases, the J end lost 6 bases, and 20 bases lay between the germline ends. The CDR3 has 17 residues. Germline-derived CDR1 and CDR2 are SGHRS and YFSETQ. The CDR3 bases are TGCGCCAGCAGCACGGGATATCAGGGGCGAGGTAATTCACCCCTCCACTTT. Encoded protein: CASSTGYQGRGNSPLHF. The full variable domain, rest sourced from reference TRBV5-1 and TRBJ1-6, is KAGVTQTPRYLIKTRGQQVTLSCSPISGHRSVSWYQQTPGQGLQFLFEYFSETQRNKGNFPGRFSGRQFSNSRSEMNVSTLELGDSALYLCASSTGYQGRGNSPLHFGNGTRLTVT.

The rearrangement joins TRBV7-9 to TRBJ2-2; 7 bases map to TRBD1. V shed 5 bases, J shed 1 base, and the junction held 4 bases outside the gene matches. The germline V gene has CDR1 SEHNR and CDR2 FQNEAQ (reference sequence). The CDR3 covers 15 residues. The CDR3 region is CASSTTGENTGELFF. CDR3 nucleotides: TGTGCCAGCAGCACCACAGGGGAGAACACCGGGGAGCTGTTTTTT.

The chain couples TRBV15 to TRBJ1-3, with D unclear. Trimming took off 0 bases at V and 7 bases at J, with 7 bases between the two ends. The CDR3 is 13 amino acids. The germline CDR1 and CDR2 sequences are LNHNV and YYDKDF (reference sequence). Written as DNA, the CDR3 is TGTGCCACCAGCAGAGATAGAGCGAACACCATATATTTT. This sequence encodes CATSRDRANTIYF.

This clone has only one observation. The rearrangement uses TRBV5-1 and TRBJ2-7; perhaps TRBD2 as D (5 bases). The CDR3 extends over 15 amino acids. Trimming removed 4 bases from V and 2 bases from J, with 16 bases in between. Germline V gene data show CDR1 as SGHRS and CDR2 as YFSETQ. DNA for the CDR3: TGCGCCAGCAGCGAGGGTGGGCGTAGCACCTACGAGCAGTACTTC. It encodes CASSEGGRSTYEQYF.

This sequence joins TRBV23-1 and TRBJ2-3; 9 bases map to TRBD1. TRBV23-1 is flagged as an ORF with uncertain function. The junction had 12 bases not matched to a gene; V was cut back by 4 bases and J by 1 base. The CDR3 length is 18 residues. The CDR3 sequence: CASSPRARDRDGTDTQYF. The CDR3 DNA reads TGCGCCAGCAGTCCGAGGGCCCGGGACAGGGATGGCACAGATACGCAGTATTTT.

J is TRBJ1-2 and V is TRBV6-6, with 12 nucleotides matching TRBD1. The CDR3 extends over 14 amino acids. Germline V gene lookup returns CDR1 MNHNY and CDR2 SVGAGI (reference sequence). The V segment lost 6 bases and the J segment 7 bases; nucleotides outside the gene matches: 6. CDR3 in amino acids: CASSLRDRGLGYTF. CDR3 bases: TGTGCCAGCAGCCTCCGGGACAGGGGGCTTGGCTACACCTTC.

The chain links TRBV6-6 to TRBJ1-4; 7 bases fit TRBD1. V gave up 6 bases and J gave up 0 bases; unmatched junction bases: 7. The CDR3 covers 16 residues. The germline gives CDR1 MNHNY, CDR2 SVGAGI (reference sequence). CDR3 region: CASRTGQISTNEKLFF. CDR3 coding DNA: TGTGCCAGCAGAACGGGACAGATCTCAACTAATGAAAAACTGTTTTTT.

The chain joins TRBV28 to TRBJ1-6, with TRBD1 matching 9 bases. CDR1 and CDR2 (germline): MDHEN, SYDVKM. The J segment lost 10 bases and the V segment lost 6 bases, leaving 10 bases of the junction unmatched. The CDR3 runs 15 residues. The CDR3 loop reads CASSLTSGTGSPLHF. CDR3 bases: TGTGCCAGCAGCCTTACGTCCGGGACAGGGTCACCCCTCCACTTT.

This clone was counted only a few times. The rearrangement uses TRBV9 and TRBJ1-1; 7 bases fit TRBD1. The trim removed 4 bases at V and 1 base at J, leaving 4 bases unmatched. Germline-derived CDR1 and CDR2 are SGDLS and YYNGEE. The CDR3 loop spans 14 amino acids. The CDR3 DNA reads TGTGCCAGCAGCCAAGGGACAGCGAACACTGAAGCTTTCTTT. It yields the protein CASSQGTANTEAFF.

J is TRBJ2-2 and V is TRBV5-4; tentatively, D is TRBD1 (6 bases). The V end was cut by 4 bases, the J end by 5 bases, with 21 bases between. The CDR3 runs 17 residues. CDR1 SGHNT and CDR2 YYREEE come from the germline V gene (reference sequence). The CDR3 region is CASSLYHGGQATGELFF. The CDR3, as DNA: TGTGCCAGCAGCCTCTACCATGGGGGACAAGCGACCGGGGAGCTGTTTTTT.

The genes are TRBV9 and TRBJ1-3; 7 bases agree with TRBD1. Germline V gives CDR1 SGDLS, CDR2 YYNGEE. This CDR3 is built from 17 residues. V trimming: 0 bases; J trimming: 0 bases; junction bases outside the gene matches: 6. This chain's CDR3 is CASSVGLTGDSGNTIYF. CDR3 nucleotides: TGTGCCAGCAGCGTAGGGCTCACAGGGGACTCTGGAAACACCATATATTTT.

The rearrangement uses TRBV10-3 and TRBJ2-3; D may be TRBD2 (7 bases). CDR3 length: 15 amino acids. CDR1 and CDR2 from the germline V gene are ENHRY and SYGVKD. V was shortened by 8 bases and J by 3 bases, with 18 bases between the two germline ends. This CDR3 reads CAILQMGGRTDTQYF. The CDR3 DNA reads TGTGCCATCCTACAAATGGGGGGGCGAACAGATACGCAGTATTTT.

The chain employs TRBV7-2 and TRBJ2-1; a weak D match, TRBD1 (6 bases). V was pared by 5 bases and J by 10 bases, with 15 bases between. CDR1 is SGHTA and CDR2 is FQGNSA in the germline V gene. This CDR3 comprises 13 residues. The DNA of the CDR3 is TGTGCCAGCAGCAAACCGGGACAAAAGGAGCAGTTCTTC. Encoded protein: CASSKPGQKEQFF. Full variable domain (remainder filled in from reference TRBV7-2 and TRBJ2-1): GAGVSQSPSNKVTEKGKDVELRCDPISGHTALYWYRQSLGQGLEFLIYFQGNSAPDKSGLPSDRFSAERTGGSVSTLTIQRTQQEDSAVYLCASSKPGQKEQFFGPGTRLTVL.

This rearrangement joins TRBV2 to TRBJ2-2; TRBD2 aligns across 10 bases. From germline, CDR1 is SNHLY and CDR2 FYNNEI. The CDR3 totals 16 residues. With V trimmed by 2 bases and J by 6 bases, 6 bases remained unmatched. CDR3 loop: CASSESSGGIAGELFF. The CDR3 region has the DNA TGTGCCAGCAGTGAATCTAGCGGGGGAATCGCCGGGGAGCTGTTTTTT.